This TCR beta chain was profiled in a study of blood T cell repertoires in COVID-19. Authors' methods: Reference gene primers were amplified, and this amplification served to estimate nucleated cell counts. TCRdb's copy holds only in-frame clones and misses some; the assay was immunoSEQ multiplex PCR. V and J calls and clone size are as listed in that table; D and trimming were resolved from the DNA. The sample lists about 150,000 clones; 70% to 90% were seen once. The V gene lost 4 bases and the J gene lost 0 bases, with 9 bases spanning the gap. Germline loops: CDR1 SNHLY, CDR2 FYNNEI. The CDR3 is 14 amino acids.

The source is a woman in her thirties or forties with active or convalescent COVID-19. Sequencing used peripheral blood. The chain has TRBV2 and TRBJ1-2; no clear D gene. The CDR3 here is CASSVGRANYGYTF. The CDR3 bases are TGTGCCAGCAGTGTGGGCAGAGCTAACTATGGCTACACCTTC.